The entry that follows covers one TCR beta chain sequence. The target antigen is unknown. These data come from a study of T cells after yellow fever vaccination. Study as a whole: Fractions of low cell number were prepared using SMART-Seq v4 Ultra Low Input.

Deletions cut 4 bases from V and 9 bases from J, with 22 bases between. The CDR3 is 16 residues long. Germline CDR1 and CDR2: SGHDN and FVKESK. Overall study findings and caveats: Faster peaking, at day 5 versus 15, marked a secondary response that was weaker. Contaminants from the bulk population, in the form of abundant clonotypes, could be found in FACS-sorted repertoires.

TCR cDNA, made by 5'RACE template switching, carried an added universal primer site and UMIs. MiXCR, run by TCRdb on the 5' RACE reads, gives a single entry per CDR3 protein. The sample comprises 300,000 or so distinct CDR3 sequences, 13% of which are singletons, and 0.4% to 0.55% rests with the top ten. The sequencing used CD4+ T cells sorted from PBMCs, collected 45 days after the yellow fever booster vaccination. V gene TRBV14 combines with J gene TRBJ2-1, with D possibly being TRBD2 (5 bases). The TCR comes from a man between 25 and 39 years old who received the YFV17D yellow fever vaccine. In DNA, the CDR3 is TGTGCCAGCAGCCCCCGGCTAGCCGATGCCCGACCTGAGCAGTTCTTC. Its protein product is CASSPRLADARPEQFF.